The clone carrying this TCR beta chain was observed a handful of times. V shed 3 bases and J shed 0 bases, with 12 bases lying between them. The germline CDR1 and CDR2 sequences are LGHNA and YSLEER. This CDR3 contains 15 residues. Libraries were prepared by immunoSEQ multiplex PCR; TCRdb keeps only in-frame clonotypes and omits some of them. The table lists some 89,000 clones, about two thirds of them singletons. These data are taken from a study of shared clonotypes between healthy human individuals. This sequence joins TRBV4-3 and TRBJ2-7, with D perhaps TRBD1 or TRBD2 (5 bases each). Source material: memory CD8+ T cells sorted from blood. Described subset: CD45RO+ cells pooled with CCR7-negative TemRA cells. The source is a man aged 25 to 40 in good health. CDR3 region: CASSQGRFSSYEQYF. The CDR3 coding sequence is TGCGCCAGCAGCCAGGGACGGTTCAGCTCCTACGAGCAGTACTTC.